These 7 T cell receptor beta chains were all obtained from the same sample, sequenced in a study of T cell responses to AZD1222 COVID-19 vaccine. Sequenced by immunoSEQ multiplex PCR; TCRdb stores in-frame clones only, minus some. The table lists some 200,000 clones, over 85% of them singletons. The sample consisted of peripheral blood, taken 28 days after the second AZD1222 dose. The receptor source for this set is an adult who received the AZD1222 COVID-19 vaccine.

The chain is built from TRBV7-9 and TRBJ1-2; D uncertain. The CDR3 runs to 14 residues. The germline CDR1 and CDR2 sequences are SEHNR and FQNEAQ (reference sequence). The V end lost 1 base, the J end lost 4 bases, and 10 bases lay between the germline ends. The CDR3 region has the DNA TGTGCCAGCAGCTTAGTCAGAGGGCCCTATGGCTACACCTTC. It codes for CASSLVRGPYGYTF.

The chain has TRBV5-1 and TRBJ2-2; tentative D call: TRBD1 (6 bases). CDR3 length: 14 residues. V shed 3 bases and J shed 2 bases, with 8 bases lying between them. The germline gives CDR1 SGHRS, CDR2 YFSETQ. The CDR3 DNA reads as TGCGCCAGCAGCTGGACAGCCAACACCGGGGAGCTGTTTTTT. This translates into CASSWTANTGELFF.

This rearrangement joins TRBV6-2 or TRBV6-3 to TRBJ2-4; 8 nucleotides align to TRBD1. V trimming: 5 bases; J trimming: 6 bases; junction bases outside the gene matches: 3. Germline assignment: CDR1 MNHEY and CDR2 SVGEGT. The CDR3 totals 13 residues. The CDR3 DNA reads as TGTGCCAGCAGTAGAGGACAGGGAAACATTCAGTACTTC. This encodes CASSRGQGNIQYF.

This clone was seen a single time. The chain links TRBV10-1 to TRBJ2-7, with 9 bases aligning to TRBD2. V gave up 4 bases and J gave up 2 bases; unmatched junction bases: 3. The CDR3 has 14 residues. Germline V gene sequence: CDR1 WNHNN, CDR2 SYGVQD (reference sequence). CDR3 amino acids: CASSVSGGPYEQYF. In nucleotides, the CDR3 is TGCGCCAGCAGTGTGAGCGGGGGGCCCTACGAGCAGTACTTC.

The V and J genes are TRBV5-4 and TRBJ1-1, with 7 bases that match TRBD1. The V gene end was trimmed by 4 bases and the J gene end by 8 bases; junction bases not matched to a gene: 8. The CDR3 is made up of 13 amino acids. The germline CDR1 and CDR2 sequences are SGHNT and YYREEE (reference sequence). The CDR3 DNA follows: TGTGCCAGCAGCCCCACAGGGGAATCCGAAGCTTTCTTT. Protein: CASSPTGESEAFF. Using reference TRBV5-4 and TRBJ1-1 for the parts outside the CDR3, the full variable domain is ETGVTQSPTHLIKTRGQQVTLRCSSQSGHNTVSWYQQALGQGPQFIFQYYREEENGRGNFPPRFSGLQFPNYSSELNVNALELDDSALYLCASSPTGESEAFFGQGTRLTVV.

This chain links TRBV6-1 with TRBJ2-7; D might be TRBD2 (6 bases). Germline CDR1 is MNHNS and CDR2 is SASEGT. This CDR3 region has 15 residues. V was clipped by 7 bases and J by 1 base, with 17 bases between them. CDR3 sequence (DNA): TGTGCCAGCAACGTCGGGGACTCGACATCCTACGAGCAGTACTTC. This encodes CASNVGDSTSYEQYF.

The V call is TRBV5-1, the J call TRBJ2-4, with TRBD1 identical over 8 bases. The V and J ends lost 2 bases and 5 bases, in that order; junction bases with no gene match: 6. Looked up from germline, CDR1 is SGHRS and CDR2 is YFSETQ. The CDR3 length is 15 residues. CDR3 bases: TGCGCCAGCAGCTTTAATCCAGGGGGCGAAAACATTCAGTACTTC. Translating gives CASSFNPGGENIQYF.